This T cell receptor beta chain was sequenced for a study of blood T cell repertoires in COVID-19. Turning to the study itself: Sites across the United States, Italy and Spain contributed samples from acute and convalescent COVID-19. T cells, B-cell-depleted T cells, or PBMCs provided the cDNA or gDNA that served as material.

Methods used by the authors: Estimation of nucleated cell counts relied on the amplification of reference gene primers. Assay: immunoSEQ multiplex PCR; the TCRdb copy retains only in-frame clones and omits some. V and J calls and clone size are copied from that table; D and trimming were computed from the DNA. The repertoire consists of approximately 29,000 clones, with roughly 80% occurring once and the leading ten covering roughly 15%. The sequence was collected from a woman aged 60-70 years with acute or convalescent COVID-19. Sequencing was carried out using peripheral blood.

CDR3 region: CASSRRRGLNNEKLFF. The DNA for the CDR3 is TGTGCCAGCAGCCGAAGGAGGGGGCTTAATAATGAAAAACTGTTTTTT. The V gene is TRBV14, the J gene TRBJ1-4; 7 nucleotides line up with TRBD1. V lost 4 bases to trimming and J lost 4 bases; unmatched junction nucleotides: 9. The V gene's germline CDR1 is SGHDN and CDR2 FVKESK. CDR3 length: 16 residues.